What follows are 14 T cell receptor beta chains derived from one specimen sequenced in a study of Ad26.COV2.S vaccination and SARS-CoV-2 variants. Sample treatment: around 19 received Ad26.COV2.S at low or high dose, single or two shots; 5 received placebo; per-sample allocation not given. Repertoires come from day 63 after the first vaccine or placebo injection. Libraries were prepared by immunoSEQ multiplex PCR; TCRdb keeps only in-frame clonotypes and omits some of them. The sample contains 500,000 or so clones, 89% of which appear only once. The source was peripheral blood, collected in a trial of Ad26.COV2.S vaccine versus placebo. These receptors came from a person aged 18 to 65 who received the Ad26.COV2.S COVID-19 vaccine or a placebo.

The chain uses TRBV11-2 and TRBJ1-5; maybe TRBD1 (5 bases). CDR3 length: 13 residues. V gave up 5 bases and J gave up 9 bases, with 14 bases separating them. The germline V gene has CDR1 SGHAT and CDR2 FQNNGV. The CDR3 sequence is CASSPRVQGPQHF. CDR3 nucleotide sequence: TGTGCCAGCAGCCCAAGGGTCCAGGGGCCCCAGCATTTT.

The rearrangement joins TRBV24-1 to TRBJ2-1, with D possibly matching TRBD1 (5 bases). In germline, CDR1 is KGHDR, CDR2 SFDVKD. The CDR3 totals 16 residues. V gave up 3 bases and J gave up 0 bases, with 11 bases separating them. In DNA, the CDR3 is TGTGCCACCAGTGATAAGGGGATAAGCTCCTACAATGAGCAGTTCTTC. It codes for CATSDKGISSYNEQFF.

The CDR3 loop reads CASSAHRKPTDTQYF. Here the CDR3 DNA reads TGTGCCAGCAGCGCACACAGGAAACCCACAGATACGCAGTATTTT. The genes are TRBV7-3 and TRBJ2-3; tentative D call: TRBD1 (5 bases). Germline-derived CDR1 and CDR2 are SGHTA and FQGTGA. Trimming shortened V by 5 bases and J by 2 bases, and 14 bases separated the two germline ends. This CDR3 has 15 residues.

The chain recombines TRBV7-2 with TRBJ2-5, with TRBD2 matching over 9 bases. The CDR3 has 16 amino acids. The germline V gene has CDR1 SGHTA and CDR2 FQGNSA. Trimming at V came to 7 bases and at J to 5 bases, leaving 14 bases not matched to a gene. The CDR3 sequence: CASTSTSGRQGETQYF. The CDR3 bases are TGTGCCAGCACCTCCACTAGCGGGCGCCAGGGGGAGACCCAGTACTTC.

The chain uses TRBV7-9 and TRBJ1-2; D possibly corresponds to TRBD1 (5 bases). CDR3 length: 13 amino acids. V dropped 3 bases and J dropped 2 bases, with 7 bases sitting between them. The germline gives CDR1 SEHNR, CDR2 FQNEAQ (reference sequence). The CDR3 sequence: CASSFGTNYGYTF. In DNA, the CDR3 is TGTGCCAGCAGCTTTGGGACGAACTATGGCTACACCTTC.

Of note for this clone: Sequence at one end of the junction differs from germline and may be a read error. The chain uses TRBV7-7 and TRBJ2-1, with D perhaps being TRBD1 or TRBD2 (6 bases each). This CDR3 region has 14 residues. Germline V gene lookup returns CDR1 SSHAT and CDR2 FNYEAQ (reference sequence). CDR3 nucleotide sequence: TGTGCTAGCAGCTTAGGGGGGCGCGCAAATGAGCAGTTCTTC. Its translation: CASSLGGRANEQFF.

The CDR3 region is CSVAGINSGNTIYF. The CDR3 DNA follows: TGCAGCGTTGCTGGGATAAACTCTGGAAACACCATATATTTT. The gene calls are TRBV29-1 and TRBJ1-3; D is undetermined. V was pared by 4 bases and J by 0 bases, with 10 bases between. CDR1 is SQVTM and CDR2 is ANQGSEA in the germline V gene. The length of the CDR3 is 14 residues.

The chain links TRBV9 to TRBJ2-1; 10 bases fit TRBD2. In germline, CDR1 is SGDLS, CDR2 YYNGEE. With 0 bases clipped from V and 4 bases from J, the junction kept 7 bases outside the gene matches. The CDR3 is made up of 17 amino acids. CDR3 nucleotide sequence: TGTGCCAGCAGCGTAGGGTGGACTAGCGGCCTATACAATGAGCAGTTCTTC. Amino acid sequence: CASSVGWTSGLYNEQFF.

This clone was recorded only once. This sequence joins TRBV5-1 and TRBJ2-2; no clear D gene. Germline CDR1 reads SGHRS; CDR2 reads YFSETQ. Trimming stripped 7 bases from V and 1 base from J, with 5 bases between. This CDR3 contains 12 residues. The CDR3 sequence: CASWGNTGELFF. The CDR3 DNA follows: TGCGCCAGCTGGGGGAACACCGGGGAGCTGTTTTTT.

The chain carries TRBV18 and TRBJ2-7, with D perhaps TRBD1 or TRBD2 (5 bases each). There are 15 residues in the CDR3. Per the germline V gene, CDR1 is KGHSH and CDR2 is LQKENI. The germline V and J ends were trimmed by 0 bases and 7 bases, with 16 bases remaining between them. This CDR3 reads CASSPPGRRLGEQYF. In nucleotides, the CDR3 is TGTGCCAGCTCACCACCGGGACGGCGACTCGGGGAGCAGTACTTC.

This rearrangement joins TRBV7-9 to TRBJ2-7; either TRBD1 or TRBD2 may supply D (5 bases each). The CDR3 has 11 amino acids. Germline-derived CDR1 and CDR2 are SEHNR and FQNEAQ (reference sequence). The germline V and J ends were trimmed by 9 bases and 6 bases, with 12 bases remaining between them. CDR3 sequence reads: CASRDDGEQYF. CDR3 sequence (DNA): TGTGCCAGTAGGGACGATGGCGAGCAGTACTTC.

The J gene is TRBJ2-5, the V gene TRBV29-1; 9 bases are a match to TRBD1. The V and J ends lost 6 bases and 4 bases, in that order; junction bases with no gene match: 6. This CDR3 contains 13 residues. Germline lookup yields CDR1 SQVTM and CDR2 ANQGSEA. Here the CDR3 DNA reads TGCAGCGTGGGGACAGGGTTAGGAGAGACCCAGTACTTC. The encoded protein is CSVGTGLGETQYF.

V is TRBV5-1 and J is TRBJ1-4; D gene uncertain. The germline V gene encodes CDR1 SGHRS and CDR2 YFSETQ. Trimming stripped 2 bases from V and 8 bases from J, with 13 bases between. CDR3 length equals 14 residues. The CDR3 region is CASSFGRMEEKLFF. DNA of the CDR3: TGCGCCAGCAGCTTCGGACGGATGGAGGAAAAACTGTTTTTT.

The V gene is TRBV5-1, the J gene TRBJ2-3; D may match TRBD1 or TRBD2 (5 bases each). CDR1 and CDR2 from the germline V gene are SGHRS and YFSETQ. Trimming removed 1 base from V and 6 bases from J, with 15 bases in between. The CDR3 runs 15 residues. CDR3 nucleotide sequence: TGCGCCAGCAGCTTGTCGGCAGGGAGTGGGGATACGCAGTATTTT. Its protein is CASSLSAGSGDTQYF.